This record concerns one T cell receptor beta chain sequence. The antigen remains undetermined. This record comes from a study of cytomegalovirus exposure and HLA in healthy donors. V was trimmed by 6 bases and J by 2 bases, leaving 13 bases between them. The CDR3 has 14 amino acids. CDR1 and CDR2 from the germline V gene are MNHEY and SVGAGI. The PCR ran on 60 Vbeta and 13 Jbeta primers. This table comes from immunoSEQ multiplex PCR, and its TCRdb copy is limited to in-frame clones, with some not included. The table records about 170,000 clones, about 83% of them present only once. Notes on the study in general: The classifier, whose performance was assessed in both the original and validation cohorts, reportedly diagnosed cytomegalovirus status with high specificity and sensitivity.

The sequence was obtained from a girl between 5 and 17 years old in good health and CMV-seropositive. What was sequenced was PBMCs. The rearrangement uses TRBV6-5 and TRBJ1-2, with D possibly matching TRBD1 (5 bases). The CDR3 loop is CASSRLTDNYGYTF. CDR3 nucleotides: TGTGCCAGCAGCCGATTGACAGACAACTATGGCTACACCTTC.